This T cell receptor beta chain was sequenced during a study of blood T cell repertoires in COVID-19. As originally analysed: Amplifying reference gene primers gave estimates of nucleated cell counts. Only in-frame clones appear in the TCRdb table, and some are missing; sequencing was by immunoSEQ multiplex PCR. The V and J calls and clone size come from that table; D and trimming were worked out from the DNA. Here the sample spans approximately 270,000 clones, 75% to 95% being singletons. The V and J ends lost 0 bases and 5 bases respectively, with 13 bases between them. CDR3 length: 15 amino acids. Germline V gives CDR1 MGHRA, CDR2 YSYEKL.

The chain uses TRBV4-1 and TRBJ2-5; tentatively, D is TRBD2 (6 bases). The sequence was collected from a man aged 40-49 years who had been exposed to COVID-19. Sequenced input: PBMCs or T cells enriched from blood (not recorded which). CDR3 sequence: CASSQDSSRGETQYF. CDR3 coding DNA: TGCGCCAGCAGCCAAGATTCCAGCCGGGGGGAGACCCAGTACTTC.